The 25 T cell receptor beta chains below come from one sample, sequenced in a study of identical twins (dated by TCRdb to 2015 to 2016). Library preparation employed 5' RACE. The listed sequencing device is Illumina HiSeq 2000. TCRdb reworked the public reads: Q25 trimming with fastp, MiXCR clone assembly, productive beta chains retained. Entries that share a CDR3 protein sequence are merged under the most common genes and DNA. The sample table shows just under 650,000 distinct CDR3 sequences, and under 8.5% are seen once. The leading ten clones occupy about 1.5% of the sample. This same sample was also part of a study on yellow fever vaccine responses in identical twins.

The sample consisted of PBMCs. Receptors were obtained from a woman aged 18-35 years in good health.

V is TRBV7-8 and J is TRBJ2-2; 11 positions match TRBD2. The V gene's germline CDR1 is SGHVS and CDR2 FQNEAQ. The CDR3 sequence is 16 residues long. The V segment lost 5 bases and the J segment 2 bases; nucleotides outside the gene matches: 4. DNA of the CDR3: TGTGCCAGCAGCCTTACTAGCGGGGGTAACACCGGGGAGCTGTTTTTT. This encodes CASSLTSGGNTGELFF.

The rearrangement joins TRBV10-3 to TRBJ2-1; 15 bases align to TRBD2. This CDR3 is 16 amino acids long. Germline loops: CDR1 ENHRY, CDR2 SYGVKD. Losses at the gene ends were 3 bases for V and 7 bases for J; bases not matched to a gene: 4. The CDR3 protein is CAISDTGLAGGNEQFF. The CDR3, as DNA: TGTGCCATCAGTGATACGGGACTAGCGGGAGGTAATGAGCAGTTCTTC.

There are many counts of this clonotype. The rearrangement uses TRBV11-1 and TRBJ2-3; 8 bases fit TRBD2. The germline gives CDR1 SGHAT, CDR2 FQDESV (reference sequence). The CDR3 covers 16 residues. Trimming cost V 2 bases and J 3 bases; bases outside gene matches: 7. The CDR3 DNA follows: TGTGCCAGCAGCTTATCAAGGACTAGCCGAACAGATACGCAGTATTTT. As protein: CASSLSRTSRTDTQYF.

The chain combines TRBV2 with TRBJ2-5; tentative D call: TRBD1 (5 bases). The CDR3 spans 12 residues. With 7 bases removed from V and 4 bases from J, the gap between germline ends came to 10 bases. Per germline, CDR1 SNHLY and CDR2 FYNNEI. CDR3 residues: CASTGLGETQYF. The CDR3 bases are TGTGCCAGCACAGGGCTAGGAGAGACCCAGTACTTC.

This clonotype was observed a few times. V gene TRBV7-2 combines with J gene TRBJ2-3, with 7 bases lining up with TRBD1. Germline V gives CDR1 SGHTA, CDR2 FQGNSA. This CDR3 contains 15 residues. V dropped 4 bases and J dropped 7; count of bases not matched to a gene: 11. This chain's CDR3 is CASSSEQGHVNTQYF. The CDR3 DNA sequence: TGTGCCAGCAGCTCCGAACAGGGGCATGTGAATACGCAGTATTTT.

This clonotype was counted only a few times. The chain carries TRBV4-1 and TRBJ2-5; D may correspond to TRBD1 or TRBD2 (6 bases each). V was cut by 1 base and J by 5 bases, with 14 bases left in between. CDR1 is MGHRA and CDR2 is YSYEKL in the germline V gene. This CDR3 comprises 15 residues. The CDR3 nucleotides are TGCGCCAGCAGCCAAGTACAGGGAGGAGGGGAGACCCAGTACTTC. Translated, it gives CASSQVQGGGETQYF.

This clonotype was seen a handful of times. The chain has TRBV20-1 and TRBJ1-5; D possibly corresponds to TRBD1 (6 bases). Trimming removed 3 bases at V and 0 bases at J, with 9 bases between. This CDR3 is built from 14 residues. Germline CDR1 DFQATT, CDR2 SNEGSKA (reference sequence). The CDR3 nucleotides read TGCAGTGCTAGGGACAGCTCTAGCAATCAGCCCCAGCATTTT. Protein product: CSARDSSSNQPQHF.

The rearrangement joins TRBV3-1 to TRBJ2-5; TRBD2 agrees at 11 bases. Germline trimming cut 2 bases from V and 2 bases from J; bases unmatched to any gene: 1. The CDR3 length is 15 residues. CDR1 and CDR2 from the germline V gene are LGHDT and YNNKEL (reference sequence). DNA for the CDR3: TGTGCCAGCAGCCAACTAGCGGGAGGACAAGAGACCCAGTACTTC. Protein: CASSQLAGGQETQYF.

This clonotype was found many times. This chain connects TRBV29-1 to TRBJ1-5; the match to TRBD1 covers 7 bases. V shed 6 bases and J 3 bases; nucleotides not matched to a gene: 2. Germline CDR1 is SQVTM and CDR2 is ANQGSEA. The CDR3 loop spans 12 amino acids. CDR3 coding DNA: TGCAGCGTCGGACAGGCCAATCAGCCCCAGCATTTT. Its translation is CSVGQANQPQHF.

This clonotype occurred a few times. The rearrangement uses TRBV5-1 and TRBJ2-7, with 11 positions matching TRBD2. Germline V CDR1 and CDR2: SGHRS, YFSETQ. V lost 1 base, J lost 3 bases, and 3 bases stayed unmatched. The CDR3 runs 15 residues. Here the CDR3 reads CASSLILAGDYEQYF. In nucleotides, the CDR3 is TGCGCCAGCAGCTTGATACTAGCGGGAGACTACGAGCAGTACTTC. The full variable domain, completed using reference TRBV5-1 and TRBJ2-7, is KAGVTQTPRYLIKTRGQQVTLSCSPISGHRSVSWYQQTPGQGLQFLFEYFSETQRNKGNFPGRFSGRQFSNSRSEMNVSTLELGDSALYLCASSLILAGDYEQYFGPGTRLTVT.

At least ten counts were recorded for this clonotype. The gene calls are TRBV2 and TRBJ2-1, with D possibly being TRBD2 (5 bases). There are 12 residues in the CDR3. V lost 9 bases and J 2 bases, leaving 8 bases between the germline ends. Germline V CDR1 and CDR2: SNHLY, FYNNEI. CDR3 nucleotides: TGTGCCAGTCGGGGTGCCTACAATGAGCAGTTCTTC. This translates into CASRGAYNEQFF.

V usage is TRBV4-1 and J usage is TRBJ2-1; 7 nucleotides line up with TRBD1. CDR3 length: 14 amino acids. Germline V gene lookup returns CDR1 MGHRA and CDR2 YSYEKL. Trimming took 5 bases from V and 9 from J; bases not matched to a gene: 10. DNA for the CDR3: TGCGCCAGCAGCTCCCGACAGGGATCGGCTGAGCAGTTCTTC. This translates into CASSSRQGSAEQFF.

The chain has TRBV20-1 and TRBJ2-7; D perhaps matches TRBD2 (6 bases). This CDR3 is built from 12 residues. Germline loops: CDR1 DFQATT, CDR2 SNEGSKA (reference sequence). V lost 1 base to trimming and J lost 4 bases, with 8 bases between them. The CDR3 DNA is TGCAGTGCTAGAGGGCTAGCGTACGAGCAGTACTTC. Translation gives CSARGLAYEQYF.

The chain links TRBV27 to TRBJ2-1; D is possibly TRBD1 (6 bases). CDR1 MNHEY and CDR2 SMNVEV come from the germline V gene (reference sequence). The CDR3 covers 17 residues. V lost 5 bases, J lost 4 bases, and 21 bases lay in between. CDR3 loop: CASSGQKGDWAYNEQFF. In DNA form, the CDR3 reads TGTGCCAGCAGTGGACAGAAGGGGGATTGGGCGTACAATGAGCAGTTCTTC.

This chain uses TRBV9 with TRBJ2-7, with unresolved D. The germline V gene has CDR1 SGDLS and CDR2 YYNGEE. This CDR3 comprises 13 residues. V was shortened by 0 bases and J by 3 bases, with 7 bases between the two germline ends. This CDR3 reads CASSVAANYEQYF. The CDR3 DNA reads as TGTGCCAGCAGCGTAGCCGCGAACTACGAGCAGTACTTC.

In this sample, this clonotype turned up a few times. The rearrangement joins TRBV15 to TRBJ2-5; D possibly corresponds to TRBD2 (5 bases). V was clipped by 1 base and J by 1 base, with 13 bases between them. Germline V CDR1 and CDR2: LNHNV, YYDKDF (reference sequence). The CDR3 consists of 16 residues. The CDR3 here is CATSRARAGGQETQYF. Written as DNA, the CDR3 is TGTGCCACCAGCAGAGCGCGGGCAGGCGGCCAAGAGACCCAGTACTTC.

This clonotype was seen at least ten times. J is TRBJ1-1 and V is TRBV7-9; D gene unclear. Germline CDR1 is SEHNR and CDR2 is FQNEAQ (reference sequence). CDR3 length: 13 residues. V gave up 3 bases and J gave up 9 bases, with 14 bases separating them. The chain's CDR3 is CASSLDLQSQAFF. DNA of the CDR3: TGTGCCAGCAGCTTGGACCTACAGTCCCAAGCTTTCTTT.

This clonotype has a handful of counts. This rearrangement joins TRBV5-1 to TRBJ1-6; 8 bases match TRBD1. CDR3 size: 19 residues. The V gene's germline CDR1 is SGHRS and CDR2 YFSETQ. Losses at the gene ends were 4 bases for V and 0 bases for J; bases not matched to a gene: 12. CDR3 in amino acids: CASSRRGQGPSSYNSPLHF. The CDR3, as DNA: TGCGCCAGCAGCCGAAGAGGACAGGGCCCTAGCTCCTATAATTCACCCCTCCACTTT.

This clonotype has a handful of counts. This chain links TRBV12-3 or TRBV12-4 with TRBJ2-6; 9 nucleotides align to TRBD1. This CDR3 region has 18 residues. J lost 2 bases, V lost 4 bases, and 9 bases had no gene match. The CDR3 sequence: CASSSRTGAGAGANVLTF. The CDR3 nucleotides read TGTGCCAGCAGTTCGAGGACAGGGGCAGGGGCTGGGGCCAACGTCCTGACTTTC.

This clonotype was seen more than once but under ten times. The chain recombines TRBV19 with TRBJ1-3; D call uncertain. The CDR3 contains 17 residues. Trimming took off 3 bases at V and 0 bases at J, with 15 bases between the two ends. CDR1 and CDR2 (germline): LNHDA, SQIVND (reference sequence). In DNA form, the CDR3 reads TGTGCCAGTAGTATCCGACGGAGCCCAACCTCTGGAAACACCATATATTTT. It translates to CASSIRRSPTSGNTIYF.

This clonotype has ten or more counts. The chain employs TRBV3-1 and TRBJ2-7, with 7 bases lining up with TRBD1. CDR1 and CDR2 (germline): LGHDT, YNNKEL (reference sequence). V lost 2 bases, J lost 1 base, and 17 bases stayed unmatched. The length of the CDR3 is 19 residues. The DNA of the CDR3 is TGTGCCAGCAGCCAATACGGCTACTGGGACAGAGGGTCATCCTACGAGCAGTACTTC. Translating gives CASSQYGYWDRGSSYEQYF.

Ten or more counts support this clonotype. The V call is TRBV5-1, the J call TRBJ2-3; 8 bases align to TRBD2. The germline V gene encodes CDR1 SGHRS and CDR2 YFSETQ. Germline trimming cut 0 bases from V and 0 bases from J; bases unmatched to any gene: 6. The length of the CDR3 is 17 residues. The CDR3 DNA reads TGCGCCAGCAGCTTGGAGCCGGGACTAGGAAGCACAGATACGCAGTATTTT. Amino acid sequence: CASSLEPGLGSTDTQYF.

In its sample, this clonotype was seen many times. The chain employs TRBV6-1 and TRBJ2-1; perhaps TRBD1 as D (6 bases). Germline CDR1 MNHNS, CDR2 SASEGT. This CDR3 is built from 14 residues. Trimming pared 5 bases from V and 5 bases from J, leaving 13 bases between. The CDR3 spells CASSNAGTHNEQFF. CDR3 nucleotide sequence: TGTGCCAGCAGTAACGCCGGGACACACAATGAGCAGTTCTTC.

The rearrangement joins TRBV5-4 to TRBJ2-5; 8 bases are shared with TRBD2. CDR1 is SGHNT and CDR2 is YYREEE in the germline V gene (reference sequence). The CDR3 sequence is 13 residues long. Trimming cost V 6 bases and J 6 bases; bases outside gene matches: 7. CDR3 protein: CASNAGGGKTQYF. CDR3 DNA sequence: TGTGCCAGCAATGCGGGGGGCGGGAAGACCCAGTACTTC. The full variable domain, with the rest looked up from reference TRBV5-4 and TRBJ2-5, is ETGVTQSPTHLIKTRGQQVTLRCSSQSGHNTVSWYQQALGQGPQFIFQYYREEENGRGNFPPRFSGLQFPNYSSELNVNALELDDSALYLCASNAGGGKTQYFGPGTRLLVL.

This clonotype was found many times. The genes are TRBV12-3 or TRBV12-4 and TRBJ1-2; maybe TRBD1 (6 bases). Trimming cost V 5 bases and J 5 bases, with 9 bases left between them. The CDR3 covers 12 residues. As DNA, the CDR3 is TGTGCCAGCAGTCCTGGACAGTATGGCTACACCTTC. The encoded protein is CASSPGQYGYTF.